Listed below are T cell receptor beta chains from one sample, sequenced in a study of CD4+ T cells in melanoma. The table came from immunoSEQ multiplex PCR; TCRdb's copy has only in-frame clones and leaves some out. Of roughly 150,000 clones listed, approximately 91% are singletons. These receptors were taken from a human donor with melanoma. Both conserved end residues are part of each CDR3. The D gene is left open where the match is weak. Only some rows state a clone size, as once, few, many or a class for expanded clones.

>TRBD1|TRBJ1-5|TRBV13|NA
CASSSRQGRQPQHF
TGTGCCAGCAGCTCCCGACAGGGGCGTCAGCCCCAGCATTTT
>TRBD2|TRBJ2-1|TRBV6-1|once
CVSRSGGHNNEQFF
TGCGTTTCCCGGAGCGGGGGGCATAACAATGAGCAGTTCTTC
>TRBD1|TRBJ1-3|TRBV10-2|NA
CASGDRGLSGNTIYF
TGCGCCAGCGGAGACAGGGGCCTCTCTGGAAACACCATATATTTT
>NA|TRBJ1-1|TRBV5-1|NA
CASSLDGGVNTEAFF
TGCGCCAGCAGCTTGGATGGGGGCGTGAACACTGAAGCTTTCTTT
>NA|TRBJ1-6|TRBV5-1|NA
CASSLRVGAVNSPLHF
TGCGCCAGCAGCTTGCGAGTCGGGGCGGTTAATTCACCCCTCCACTTT
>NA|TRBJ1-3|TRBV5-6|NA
CASSLGQVGNTIYF
TGTGCCAGCAGCTTGGGACAAGTCGGAAACACCATATATTTT
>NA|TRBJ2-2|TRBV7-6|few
CASSLRVPGELFF
TGTGCCAGCAGCTTACGGGTTCCCGGGGAGCTGTTTTTT
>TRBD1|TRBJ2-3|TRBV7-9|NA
CASSKPRDRFNTDTQYF
TGTGCCAGCAGCAAACCTCGGGACAGGTTTAACACAGATACGCAGTATTTT
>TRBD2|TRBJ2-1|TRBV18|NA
CASSPPSSGLYNEQFF
TGTGCCAGCTCACCACCTTCTAGCGGGCTTTACAATGAGCAGTTCTTC
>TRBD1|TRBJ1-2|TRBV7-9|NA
CATAGTGEVYTF
TGTGCCACAGCCGGGACAGGGGAAGTTTACACCTTC
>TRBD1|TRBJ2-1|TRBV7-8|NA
CASSKGTGRLNEQFF
TGTGCCAGCAGCAAAGGGACAGGGCGGTTAAATGAGCAGTTCTTC
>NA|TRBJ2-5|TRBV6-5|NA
CASSPAAAEETQYF
TGTGCCAGCAGTCCCGCGGCAGCCGAAGAGACCCAGTACTTC
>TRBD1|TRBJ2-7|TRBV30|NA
CAWSEPPGQILTFQYF
TGTGCCTGGAGTGAGCCTCCGGGACAGATCCTAACTTTTCAGTACTTC
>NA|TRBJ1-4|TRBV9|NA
CASSPRVDNEKLFF
TGTGCCAGCAGCCCCCGGGTCGATAATGAAAAACTGTTTTTT
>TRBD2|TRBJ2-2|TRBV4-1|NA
CASSQVHSGGAHTGELFF
TGCGCCAGCAGCCAAGTACATTCGGGGGGGGCCCACACCGGGGAGCTGTTTTTT
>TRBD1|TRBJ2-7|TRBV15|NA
CATSRGGQSYEQYF
TGTGCCACCAGCAGAGGGGGACAGTCCTACGAGCAGTACTTC
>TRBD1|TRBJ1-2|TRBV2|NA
CASSGAGTGGVNYGYTF
TGTGCCAGCAGCGGCGCCGGGACAGGGGGAGTTAACTATGGCTACACCTTC
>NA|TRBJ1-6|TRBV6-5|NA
CASSYSKPIVHSPLHF
TGTGCCAGCAGTTACTCGAAGCCGATTGTCCATTCACCCCTCCACTTT
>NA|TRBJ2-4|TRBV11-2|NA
CASSRSGTIENIQYF
TGTGCCAGCAGCCGATCCGGGACGATCGAAAACATTCAGTACTTC
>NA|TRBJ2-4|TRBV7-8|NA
CASSPSARLAKNIQYF
TGTGCCAGCAGCCCGTCAGCGAGACTAGCCAAAAACATTCAGTACTTC
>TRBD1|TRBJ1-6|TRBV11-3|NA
CASSEPPFQDREGDYSPLHF
TGTGCCAGCAGCGAACCCCCTTTTCAGGACAGGGAGGGAGACTATTCACCCCTCCACTTT
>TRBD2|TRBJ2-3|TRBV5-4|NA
CASSPGLAGAGTDTQYF
TGTGCCAGCAGTCCGGGACTAGCGGGCGCCGGCACAGATACGCAGTATTTT
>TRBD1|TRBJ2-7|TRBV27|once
CASSFGTGGSEQYF
TGTGCCAGCAGTTTCGGGACAGGGGGATCCGAGCAGTACTTC
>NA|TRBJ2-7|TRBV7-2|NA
CASSTRLGTVDYEQYF
TGTGCCAGCAGCACACGCTTGGGGACGGTTGACTACGAGCAGTACTTC
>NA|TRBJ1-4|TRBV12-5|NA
CASGFWQGGEKLFF
TGTGCTAGTGGTTTTTGGCAGGGAGGGGAAAAACTGTTTTTT
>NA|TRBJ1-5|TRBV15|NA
CATSRARASQRPQHF
TGTGCCACCAGCAGAGCCAGGGCCTCACAGCGGCCCCAGCATTTT
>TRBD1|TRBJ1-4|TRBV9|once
CASSATGMGEKLFF
TGTGCCAGCAGCGCGACAGGGATGGGCGAAAAACTGTTTTTT
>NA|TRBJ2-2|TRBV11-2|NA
CASSLVPRVHQVTGELFF
TGTGCCAGCAGCCTCGTTCCACGGGTCCACCAGGTCACCGGGGAGCTGTTTTTT
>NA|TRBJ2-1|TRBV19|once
CASSSQVYNEQFF
TGTGCCAGTAGTAGCCAGGTCTACAATGAGCAGTTCTTC
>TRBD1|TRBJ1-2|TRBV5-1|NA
CASSLAGQGIDSYTF
TGCGCCAGCAGCTTGGCGGGACAGGGGATCGATAGCTACACCTTC
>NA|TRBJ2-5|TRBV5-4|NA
CASSLAGGLETQYF
TGTGCCAGCAGCTTGGCCGGGGGGCTAGAGACCCAGTACTTC
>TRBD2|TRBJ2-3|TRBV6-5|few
CASRPAGGKADTQYF
TGTGCCAGCAGGCCAGCGGGGGGGAAAGCAGATACGCAGTATTTT
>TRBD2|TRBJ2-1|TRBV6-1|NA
CATQRGRTPYNEQFF
TGTGCCACCCAGCGGGGCAGGACTCCCTACAATGAGCAGTTCTTC
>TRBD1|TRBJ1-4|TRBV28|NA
CASSFRSPGQGFINEKLFF
TGTGCCAGCAGTTTCCGAAGTCCGGGACAGGGGTTTATTAATGAAAAACTGTTTTTT
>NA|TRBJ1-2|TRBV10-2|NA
CASSLQGDYGYTF
TGCGCCAGCAGTTTACAGGGCGACTATGGCTACACCTTC
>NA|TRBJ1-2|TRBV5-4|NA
CASSLSPGMGHTF
TGTGCCAGCAGCTTGAGTCCAGGGATGGGGCACACCTTC
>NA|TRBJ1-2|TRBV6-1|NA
CASSGLMGGGYTF
TGTGCCAGCAGTGGGCTGATGGGAGGTGGCTACACCTTC
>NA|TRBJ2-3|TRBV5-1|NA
CASSLNQGTDTQYF
TGCGCCAGCAGCTTGAATCAGGGCACAGATACGCAGTATTTT
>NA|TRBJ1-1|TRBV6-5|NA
CASSYSRGGDTEAFF
TGTGCCAGCAGTTACTCGAGGGGGGGGGACACTGAAGCTTTCTTT
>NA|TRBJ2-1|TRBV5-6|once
CASSLGLHKDEQFF
TGTGCCAGCAGCCTTGGACTCCACAAGGATGAGCAGTTCTTC
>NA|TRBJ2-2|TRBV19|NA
CASSTREPTGELFF
TGTGCCAGTAGTACAAGGGAGCCCACCGGGGAGCTGTTTTTT
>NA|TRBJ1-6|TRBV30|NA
CAWSVGSPLHF
TGTGCCTGGAGTGTCGGATCACCCCTCCACTTT
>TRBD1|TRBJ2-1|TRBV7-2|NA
CATARDRANEQFF
TGTGCCACCGCCCGGGACAGGGCAAATGAGCAGTTCTTC
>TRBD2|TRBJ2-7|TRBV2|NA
CASSEGGEGYEQYF
TGTGCCAGCAGTGAGGGAGGGGAGGGTTACGAGCAGTACTTC
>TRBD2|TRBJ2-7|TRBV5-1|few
CASSWSGVSSYEQYF
TGCGCCAGCAGCTGGAGCGGGGTTAGCTCCTACGAGCAGTACTTC